The 16 T cell receptor beta chains presented below share a single source sample, sequenced in a study of ipilimumab plus nivolumab after autologous stem cell transplantation (TCRdb year 2021). The library was built by means of the immunoSEQ multiplex PCR assay. TCRdb took this table from immuneACCESS and kept in-frame rearrangements with V and J called. Such tables lack part of the clones; where checked against another copy, unresolved V genes explain under half of the gap, and the rest is unexplained. A total of about 20,000 clones appear in this sample, over 65% of them only once. The ten biggest clones cover about a fifth of the sample. The sample consisted of PBMCs, taken in a trial of ipilimumab plus nivolumab as post-transplant consolidation. The receptors were gathered from a male donor with diffuse large B-cell lymphoma.

CDR3 region: CASSLEGSPNEKLFF. DNA for the CDR3: TGTGCCAGCAGCTTGGAGGGCAGCCCTAATGAAAAACTGTTTTTT. The chain combines TRBV5-8 with TRBJ1-4; unclear D gene. In germline, CDR1 is SGHTS, CDR2 YDEGEE. Between the trimmed V and J ends, which lost 0 bases and 3 bases, there was a span of 9 bases. The CDR3 spans 15 residues.

The gene calls are TRBV6-5 and TRBJ2-7, with D possibly being TRBD2 (5 bases). The CDR3 covers 14 residues. V was cut by 6 bases and J by 2 bases, with 14 bases left in between. Germline V lookup: CDR1 MNHEY, CDR2 SVGAGI. CDR3: CASSEGENPYEQYF. The CDR3 coding sequence is TGTGCCAGCAGCGAGGGTGAAAACCCCTACGAGCAGTACTTC.

The rearrangement links TRBV27 to TRBJ1-6; 8 bases fit TRBD1. The CDR3 loop spans 15 amino acids. V shed 0 bases and J 7 bases; nucleotides not matched to a gene: 2. CDR1 is MNHEY, CDR2 SMNVEV, per germline (reference sequence). This chain's CDR3 is CASSLSGTGNSPLHF. Here the CDR3 DNA reads TGTGCCAGCAGTTTATCAGGGACAGGAAATTCACCCCTCCACTTT.

The sample holds one count of this clone. V and J are TRBV7-2 and TRBJ2-7; the D gene is possibly TRBD1 (5 bases). Trimming took off 2 bases at V and 5 bases at J, with 13 bases between the two ends. The length of the CDR3 is 14 residues. Germline V lookup: CDR1 SGHTA, CDR2 FQGNSA. The CDR3 DNA sequence: TGTGCCAGCAGCTTACAGGGTGTCATCCACGAGCAGTACTTC. Translating gives CASSLQGVIHEQYF. Full variable domain (missing parts from reference TRBV7-2 and TRBJ2-7): GAGVSQSPSNKVTEKGKDVELRCDPISGHTALYWYRQSLGQGLEFLIYFQGNSAPDKSGLPSDRFSAERTGGSVSTLTIQRTQQEDSAVYLCASSLQGVIHEQYFGPGTRLTVT.

The chain joins TRBV7-6 to TRBJ1-5; no clear D. The germline V gene encodes CDR1 SGHVS and CDR2 FNYEAQ. The CDR3 is 13 amino acids. V dropped 2 bases and J dropped 7 bases, with 9 bases sitting between them. CDR3 coding DNA: TGTGCCAGCAGCTTAAGCACAGCGCAGCCCCAGCATTTT. As protein: CASSLSTAQPQHF. Drawing the rest from reference TRBV7-6 and TRBJ1-5, the complete variable domain is GAGVSQSPRYKVTKRGQDVALRCDPISGHVSLYWYRQALGQGPEFLTYFNYEAQQDKSGLPNDRFSAERPEGSISTLTIQRTEQRDSAMYRCASSLSTAQPQHFGDGTRLSIL.

The sample holds a few counts of this clone. The CDR3 region is CVGRANYGYTF. The CDR3 DNA follows: TGCGTCGGGCGGGCTAACTATGGCTACACCTTC. This chain joins TRBV29-1 and TRBJ1-2; no clear D. Germline CDR1 is SQVTM and CDR2 is ANQGSEA. CDR3 length equals 11 residues.

The rearrangement uses TRBV2 and TRBJ2-5; D may be TRBD2 (7 bases). The CDR3 spans 14 residues. Trimming stripped 6 bases from V and 5 bases from J, with 16 bases between. CDR1 and CDR2 from the germline V gene are SNHLY and FYNNEI. DNA for the CDR3: TGTGCCAGCAGGGTCGCGGGGGCGGGGGAGACCCAGTACTTC. Its translation is CASRVAGAGETQYF.

This chain links TRBV9 with TRBJ1-5, with unresolved D. Trimming left V 0 bases short and J 5 bases short, with 9 bases between. The CDR3 spans 14 residues. In germline, CDR1 is SGDLS, CDR2 YYNGEE. CDR3 amino acids: CASSVAGVDQPQHF. As DNA, the CDR3 is TGTGCCAGCAGCGTAGCCGGGGTAGATCAGCCCCAGCATTTT.

This chain uses TRBV6-1 with TRBJ2-7; D is perhaps TRBD1 (6 bases). Trimming stripped 6 bases from V and 3 bases from J, with 18 bases between. The CDR3 spans 15 residues. Germline V lookup: CDR1 MNHNS, CDR2 SASEGT. The DNA for the CDR3 is TGTGCCAGCAGCCAAGAACGTGGACAGAGCTACGAGCAGTACTTC. It specifies CASSQERGQSYEQYF.

The J gene is TRBJ2-1, the V gene TRBV4-1; 8 positions match TRBD2. This CDR3 is built from 18 residues. Germline loops: CDR1 MGHRA, CDR2 YSYEKL. V trimming: 0 bases; J trimming: 4 bases; junction bases outside the gene matches: 11. The CDR3 region is CASSQEKRAGERYNEQFF. The CDR3 nucleotides are TGCGCCAGCAGCCAAGAAAAAAGAGCGGGGGAACGTTACAATGAGCAGTTCTTC.

The chain uses TRBV4-3 and TRBJ2-7; D remains unclear. Germline V CDR1 and CDR2: LGHNA, YSLEER. V lost 1 base and J 3 bases, leaving 13 bases between the germline ends. The CDR3 has 15 residues. In DNA form, the CDR3 reads TGCGCCAGCAGCCAAGCAGTGATCCCCATCTACGAGCAGTACTTC. Its protein is CASSQAVIPIYEQYF.

The chain links TRBV15 to TRBJ1-4; 7 bases are shared with TRBD1. The J segment lost 7 bases and the V segment lost 4 bases, leaving 3 bases of the junction unmatched. The CDR3 is made up of 13 amino acids. Germline CDR1 and CDR2: LNHNV and YYDKDF (reference sequence). The CDR3 reads CATSTDRVEKLFF. The CDR3 nucleotides read TGTGCCACCAGCACCGACAGGGTTGAAAAACTGTTTTTT.

The genes are TRBV18 and TRBJ2-2; D unclear. V was trimmed by 0 bases and J by 6 bases, leaving 5 bases between them. CDR1 is KGHSH, CDR2 LQKENI, per germline. The CDR3 runs 13 residues. CDR3 region: CASSPPFPGELFF. The CDR3 DNA sequence: TGTGCCAGCTCACCACCTTTTCCCGGGGAGCTGTTTTTT.

This chain connects TRBV27 to TRBJ1-2; 8 bases fit TRBD1. The CDR3 is 15 amino acids. J lost 8 bases, V lost 2 bases, and 10 bases had no gene match. CDR1 MNHEY and CDR2 SMNVEV come from the germline V gene (reference sequence). CDR3 amino acids: CASSLSPGGARGYTF. The DNA of the CDR3 is TGTGCCAGCAGTTTAAGTCCAGGGGGCGCCAGGGGCTACACCTTC.

The J gene is TRBJ2-1, the V gene TRBV9, with 8 bases identical to TRBD2. CDR3 length: 15 amino acids. J gave up 5 bases and V 0 bases, and 4 bases lay outside the gene matches. Per germline, CDR1 SGDLS and CDR2 YYNGEE. The CDR3 nucleotides read TGTGCCAGCAGCGTAGGCGGGGGGTACGACAATGAGCAGTTCTTC. Translated: CASSVGGGYDNEQFF.

Here the CDR3 reads CASSLASYTGELFF. In DNA, the CDR3 is TGTGCCAGCAGCTTAGCCAGTTACACCGGGGAGCTGTTTTTT. The chain employs TRBV7-2 and TRBJ2-2, with D uncertain. CDR3 length: 14 residues. Germline V gene lookup returns CDR1 SGHTA and CDR2 FQGNSA. Trimming took off 0 bases at V and 3 bases at J, with 5 bases between the two ends. Looking up the rest from reference TRBV7-2 and TRBJ2-2 gives the full variable domain: GAGVSQSPSNKVTEKGKDVELRCDPISGHTALYWYRQSLGQGLEFLIYFQGNSAPDKSGLPSDRFSAERTGGSVSTLTIQRTQQEDSAVYLCASSLASYTGELFFGEGSRLTVL.